This is a list of T cell receptor beta chains from one sample in a study of cytomegalovirus exposure and HLA in healthy donors. The assay was immunoSEQ multiplex PCR, and TCRdb's table has in-frame clones only and misses some. The sample consists of roughly 73,000 clones, around 82% of them appearing once. Material: PBMCs. Receptors originate from a man aged 40-49 years in good health and CMV-seronegative. The CDR3 runs from the conserved cysteine through the conserved F or W. D genes are given only for firm matches. Some rows mark clone size as missing; the rest say once, few, many or name a class of expanded clone.

size	V	J	D	length	CDR3	DNA
NA	TRBV6-1	TRBJ1-1	NA	15	CASSELKGAGTEAFF	TGTGCCAGCAGTGAATTGAAAGGGGCAGGCACTGAAGCTTTCTTT
NA	TRBV30	TRBJ2-5	TRBD1	16	CAWSATRTGQRETQYF	TGTGCCTGGAGTGCCACCCGGACAGGACAACGAGAGACCCAGTACTTC
NA	TRBV27	TRBJ2-2	TRBD1	13	CASRQGAIGELFF	TGTGCCAGCAGACAGGGGGCGATCGGGGAGCTGTTTTTT
NA	TRBV7-9	TRBJ1-2	NA	11	CASTNGGEYTF	TGTGCCAGCACCAACGGAGGGGAATACACCTTC
NA	TRBV7-9	TRBJ1-1	TRBD1	16	CASSPGTGGLNTEAFF	TGTGCCAGCAGCCCAGGGACAGGGGGTTTGAACACTGAAGCTTTCTTT
medium-sized	TRBV4-1	TRBJ1-3	NA	15	CASSQEGLSPGTIYF	TGCGCCAGCAGCCAAGAGGGTTTGTCGCCAGGCACCATATATTTT
once	TRBV30	TRBJ1-4	NA	13	CAWSALRNEKLFF	TGTGCCTGGAGTGCTTTACGGAATGAAAAACTGTTTTTT
once	TRBV19	TRBJ2-1	NA	11	CASSRGCEQFF	TGTGCCAGTAGTAGAGGGTGTGAGCAGTTCTTC
NA	TRBV5-5	TRBJ2-7	NA	12	CASSLEGAEQYF	TGTGCCAGCAGCTTGGAGGGAGCAGAGCAGTACTTC
NA	TRBV9	TRBJ1-2	TRBD1	14	CASSADRGLEGYTF	TGTGCCAGCAGCGCCGACAGGGGGCTCGAGGGCTACACCTTC
NA	TRBV5-4	TRBJ2-7	NA	14	CASSLDQGSYEQYF	TGTGCCAGCAGCTTGGACCAGGGCTCCTACGAGCAGTACTTC
NA	TRBV5-1	TRBJ2-2	NA	13	CASSLSGTGELFF	TGCGCCAGCAGCTTGTCCGGCACCGGGGAGCTGTTTTTT
NA	TRBV7-8	TRBJ2-1	NA	13	CASSPGLLRGKFF	TGTGCCAGCAGCCCGGGCCTCCTTCGGGGGAAGTTCTTC
once	TRBV18	TRBJ2-3	NA	15	CASSPRDTSTDTQYF	TGTGCCAGCTCACCACGTGATACTAGCACAGATACGCAGTATTTT
NA	TRBV28	TRBJ1-5	NA	12	CASSTNIQPQHF	TGTGCCAGCAGTACTAACATTCAGCCCCAGCATTTT
NA	TRBV11-3	TRBJ1-1	NA	14	CASSLGDSSTEAFF	TGTGCCAGCAGCTTAGGAGACAGCTCCACTGAAGCTTTCTTT
NA	TRBV19	TRBJ2-7	NA	15	CASSWGRGSSYEQYF	TGTGCCAGTAGTTGGGGCAGGGGCAGCTCCTACGAGCAGTACTTC
NA	TRBV4-3	TRBJ1-2	TRBD1	15	CASSQDRGTGLSYTF	TGCGCCAGCAGCCAAGATAGGGGGACAGGGCTCAGCTACACCTTC
NA	TRBV10-2	TRBJ2-1	NA	13	CASRPGSYNEQFF	TGCGCCAGCCGTCCAGGCTCCTACAATGAGCAGTTCTTC
NA	TRBV9	TRBJ1-3	NA	15	CASSSVGGRRNTIYF	TGTGCCAGCAGCAGTGTGGGGGGAAGACGAAACACCATATATTTT
NA	TRBV5-4	TRBJ2-7	TRBD1	12	CASSWDSYEQYF	TGTGCCAGCAGCTGGGACAGTTACGAGCAGTACTTC
NA	TRBV4-3	TRBJ1-6	NA	16	CASSQAFGQQNSPLHF	TGCGCCAGCAGCCAAGCCTTTGGACAGCAAAATTCACCCCTCCACTTT
NA	TRBV25-1	TRBJ2-5	NA	15	CARRGGRWVRETQYF	TGTGCCAGAAGGGGGGGGAGGTGGGTACGAGAGACCCAGTACTTC
NA	TRBV5-5	TRBJ1-3	NA	18	CASSPTPVGGVSGNTIYF	TGTGCCAGCAGCCCGACCCCCGTCGGGGGAGTATCGGGAAACACCATATATTTT
NA	TRBV4-1	TRBJ2-1	TRBD2	15	CASSPTSGGLVEQFF	TGCGCCAGCAGCCCCACTAGCGGGGGATTGGTTGAGCAGTTCTTC
NA	TRBV4-1	TRBJ2-1	TRBD2	14	CASRLAGGIYEQFF	TGCGCCAGCAGACTAGCGGGGGGGATCTATGAGCAGTTCTTC
few	TRBV28	TRBJ1-1	NA	14	CASSPPGSRCKAFF	TGTGCCAGCAGTCCACCCGGTTCCAGGTGCAAAGCTTTCTTT
once	TRBV11-3	TRBJ2-7	NA	14	CASSPSPGHYEQYF	TGTGCCAGCAGCCCTTCCCCGGGACACTACGAGCAGTACTTC
NA	TRBV7-3	TRBJ2-1	TRBD2	16	CASSLNAGGHLNEQFF	TGTGCCAGCAGCTTAAACGCGGGGGGGCATCTCAATGAGCAGTTCTTC
NA	TRBV7-6	TRBJ1-6	NA	15	CASSRSGQFDSPLHF	TGTGCCAGCAGCCGCTCAGGACAGTTTGATTCACCCCTCCACTTT
NA	TRBV6-5	TRBJ2-7	TRBD1	14	CASSYGQGQGKQYF	TGTGCCAGCAGTTACGGACAGGGACAGGGCAAGCAGTACTTC
NA	TRBV6-6	TRBJ2-5	NA	14	CASSYGGAEETQYF	TGTGCCAGCAGTTACGGGGGGGCGGAGGAGACCCAGTACTTC
NA	TRBV6-5	TRBJ2-7	TRBD1	15	CASSLSGTGVYEQYF	TGTGCCAGCAGTTTAAGCGGGACAGGGGTTTACGAGCAGTACTTC
NA	TRBV10-3	TRBJ2-5	TRBD1	15	CAIRDPTGLGETQYF	TGTGCCATCAGAGACCCGACAGGGTTGGGGGAGACCCAGTACTTC
NA	TRBV27	TRBJ1-2	TRBD1	13	CASRSGTGYGYTF	TGTGCCAGCAGATCCGGGACAGGCTATGGCTACACCTTC
NA	TRBV11-2	TRBJ1-4	NA	14	CASGHWSTNEKLFF	TGTGCCAGCGGCCATTGGAGCACTAATGAAAAACTGTTTTTT
NA	TRBV2	TRBJ1-6	NA	15	CASSEERAVNSPLHF	TGTGCCAGCAGTGAAGAAAGAGCCGTTAATTCACCCCTCCACTTT
few	TRBV6-5	TRBJ1-3	NA	15	CASSYVGRGGNTIYF	TGTGCCAGCAGTTACGTCGGCAGGGGTGGAAACACCATATATTTT
few	TRBV14	TRBJ2-7	TRBD1	15	CASSQEGQGNYEQYF	TGTGCCAGCAGCCAAGAGGGACAGGGCAACTACGAGCAGTACTTC
NA	TRBV15	TRBJ2-7	NA	17	CATSREGGGGDVYEQYF	TGTGCCACCAGCAGAGAAGGAGGGGGGGGAGACGTCTACGAGCAGTACTTC
once	TRBV29-1	TRBJ2-2	TRBD1	14	CSVAAGGNTGELFF	TGCAGCGTTGCGGCAGGGGGAAACACCGGGGAGCTGTTTTTT
NA	TRBV12-5	TRBJ2-7	TRBD2	13	CASGPPGGNEQYF	TGTGCTAGTGGTCCCCCGGGGGGAAACGAGCAGTACTTC
NA	TRBV27	TRBJ2-1	TRBD2	14	CASGITSVDNEQFF	TGTGCCAGCGGAATAACTAGCGTAGACAATGAGCAGTTCTTC